A selection of T cell receptor beta chains follows, all from one sample in a study of response to subunit inactivated influenza vaccine. TCRdb passed the RT-PCR reads through MiXCR, listing each CDR3 protein once. The sample holds almost 600,000 distinct CDR3 sequences, 12% to 15% seen once. Sequenced here: PBMCs from blood, sampled about 12 days after vaccination. The source of these receptors is a man in his forties or fifties who received an inactivated influenza vaccine. CDR3s leave out the opening cysteine and the closing phenylalanine or tryptophan.

SALGNYNEQF,TRBV20-1,TRBJ2-1
AISDLQASGSMNEQF,TRBV24-1,TRBJ2-1
SARQGLLAKNIQY,TRBV20-1,TRBJ2-4
SAFRDRQNTGELF,TRBV20-1,TRBJ2-2
ASSFQGSSTEAF,TRBV7-2,TRBJ1-1
ASSRRQGAWETQY,TRBV12-3/TRBV12-4,TRBJ2-5
ASSFSGLYTGELF,TRBV6-2/TRBV6-3,TRBJ2-2
ASSNSPGRSNYGYT,TRBV28,TRBJ1-2
ASSLSQGAGRDTQY,TRBV4-1,TRBJ2-3
ASSQDGTLNEQF,TRBV4-2,TRBJ2-1
ATSPRTGDEQY,TRBV15,TRBJ2-7
ASSPPLREQAQY,TRBV7-6,TRBJ2-5
ATSDRTSVVNEQF,TRBV24-1,TRBJ2-1
SARDSSTDTQY,TRBV20-1,TRBJ2-3
ASSDPGADTQY,TRBV5-1,TRBJ2-3
SARSQDSGANVLT,TRBV20-1,TRBJ2-6
ASFQETQY,TRBV6-2/TRBV6-3,TRBJ2-5
ASSYGTRHQETQY,TRBV7-8,TRBJ2-5
ASSQQGINEQF,TRBV12-3/TRBV12-4,TRBJ2-1
ASSPKTGYEQF,TRBV11-3,TRBJ2-1
ASRAGGAGGYT,TRBV6-1,TRBJ1-2
ASSLAQGNTGELF,TRBV5-1,TRBJ2-2